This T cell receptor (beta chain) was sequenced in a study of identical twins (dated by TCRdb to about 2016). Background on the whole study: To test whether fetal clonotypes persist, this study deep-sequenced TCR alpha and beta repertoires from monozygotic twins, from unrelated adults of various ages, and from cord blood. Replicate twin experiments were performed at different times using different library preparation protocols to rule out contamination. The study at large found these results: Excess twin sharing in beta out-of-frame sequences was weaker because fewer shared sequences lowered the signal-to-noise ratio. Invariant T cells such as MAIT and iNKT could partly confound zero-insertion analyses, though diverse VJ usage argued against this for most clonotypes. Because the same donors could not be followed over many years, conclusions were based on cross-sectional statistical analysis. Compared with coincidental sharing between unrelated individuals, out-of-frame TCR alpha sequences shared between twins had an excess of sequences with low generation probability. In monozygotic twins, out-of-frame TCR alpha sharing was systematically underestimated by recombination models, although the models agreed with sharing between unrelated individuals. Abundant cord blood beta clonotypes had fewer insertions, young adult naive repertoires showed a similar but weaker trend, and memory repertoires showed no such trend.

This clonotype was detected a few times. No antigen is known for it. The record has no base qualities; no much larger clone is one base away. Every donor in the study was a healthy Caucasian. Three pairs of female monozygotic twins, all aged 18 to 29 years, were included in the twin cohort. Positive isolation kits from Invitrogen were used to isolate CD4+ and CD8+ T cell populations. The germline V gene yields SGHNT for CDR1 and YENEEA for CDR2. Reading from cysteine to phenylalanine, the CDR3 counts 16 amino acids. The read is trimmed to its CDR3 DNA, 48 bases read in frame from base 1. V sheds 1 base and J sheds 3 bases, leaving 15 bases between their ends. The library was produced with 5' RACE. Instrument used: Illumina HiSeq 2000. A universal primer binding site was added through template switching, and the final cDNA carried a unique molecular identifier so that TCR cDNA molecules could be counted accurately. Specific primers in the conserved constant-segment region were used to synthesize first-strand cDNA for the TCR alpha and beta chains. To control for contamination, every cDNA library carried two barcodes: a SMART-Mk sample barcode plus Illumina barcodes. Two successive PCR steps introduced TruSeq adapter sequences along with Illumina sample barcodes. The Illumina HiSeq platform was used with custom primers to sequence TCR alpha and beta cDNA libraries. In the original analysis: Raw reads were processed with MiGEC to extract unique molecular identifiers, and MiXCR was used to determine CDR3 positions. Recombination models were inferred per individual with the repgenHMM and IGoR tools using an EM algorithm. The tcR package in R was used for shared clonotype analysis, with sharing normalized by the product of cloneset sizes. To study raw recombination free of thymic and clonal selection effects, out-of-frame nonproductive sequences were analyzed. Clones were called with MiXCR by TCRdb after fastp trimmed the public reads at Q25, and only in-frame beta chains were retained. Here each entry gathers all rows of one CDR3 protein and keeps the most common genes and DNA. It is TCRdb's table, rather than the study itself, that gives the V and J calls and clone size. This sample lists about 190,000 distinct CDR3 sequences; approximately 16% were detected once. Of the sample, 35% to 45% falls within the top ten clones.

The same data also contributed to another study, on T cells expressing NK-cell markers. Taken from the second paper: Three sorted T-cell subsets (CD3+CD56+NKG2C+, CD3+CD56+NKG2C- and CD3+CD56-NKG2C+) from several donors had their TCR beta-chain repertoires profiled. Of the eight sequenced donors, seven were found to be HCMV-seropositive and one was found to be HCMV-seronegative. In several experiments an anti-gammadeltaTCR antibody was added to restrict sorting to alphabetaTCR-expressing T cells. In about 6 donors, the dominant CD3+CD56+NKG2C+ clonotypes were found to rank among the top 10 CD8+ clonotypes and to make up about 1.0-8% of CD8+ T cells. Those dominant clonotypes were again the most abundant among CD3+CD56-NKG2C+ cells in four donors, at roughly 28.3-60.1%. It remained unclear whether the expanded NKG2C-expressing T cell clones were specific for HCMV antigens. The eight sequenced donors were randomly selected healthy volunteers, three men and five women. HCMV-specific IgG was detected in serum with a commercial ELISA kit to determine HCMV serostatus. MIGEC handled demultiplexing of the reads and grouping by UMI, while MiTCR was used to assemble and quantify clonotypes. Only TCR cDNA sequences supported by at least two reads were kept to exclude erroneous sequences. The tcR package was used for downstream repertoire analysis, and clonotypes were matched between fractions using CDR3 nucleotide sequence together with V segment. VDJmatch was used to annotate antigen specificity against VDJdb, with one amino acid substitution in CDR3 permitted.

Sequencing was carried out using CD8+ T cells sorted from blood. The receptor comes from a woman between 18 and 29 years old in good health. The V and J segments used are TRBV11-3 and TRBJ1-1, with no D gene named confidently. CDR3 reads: CASSLAPAPGYTEAFF. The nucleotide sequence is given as TGTGCCAGCAGCTTAGCCCCGGCACCCGGGTACACTGAAGCTTTCTTT. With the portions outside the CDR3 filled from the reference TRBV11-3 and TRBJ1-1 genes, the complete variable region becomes EAGVVQSPRYKIIEKKQPVAFWCNPISGHNTLYWYLQNLGQGPELLIRYENEEAVDDSQLPKDRFSAERLKGVDSTLKIQPAELGDSAVYLCASSLAPAPGYTEAFFGQGTRLTVV.